The rows below give T cell receptor beta chains drawn from one sample of a study of glioma-infiltrating T cells. TCRdb used MiXCR to reprocess the multiplex PCR reads, holding one entry per CDR3 protein. The table has roughly 42,000 distinct CDR3 sequences, under 25% seen once. The sample was glioma tissue, nonneoplastic brain tissue, or PBMCs (not recorded which). The receptors derive from a human donor with low-grade glioma or glioblastoma, undergoing nonglioma brain surgery, or in good health (not recorded which). The CDR3 runs from the conserved cysteine through the conserved F or W. A D gene is named only where the DNA matches it firmly. Expanded clones get a size class; other rows say once, few or many, or leave the size out.

J	size	V	length	D	CDR3	DNA
TRBJ1-3	many	TRBV28	17	.	CASSSSPGQSSGNTIYF	TGTGCCAGCAGTTCCTCGCCGGGCCAGAGCTCTGGAAACACCATATATTTT
TRBJ2-1	many	TRBV6-1	15	.	CASTMRGGGYNEQFF	TGTGCCAGCACCATGCGTGGGGGCGGCTACAATGAGCAGTTCTTC
TRBJ2-2	.	TRBV7-9	15	.	CASSGRSGYTGELFF	TGTGCCAGCAGCGGACGATCGGGGTACACCGGGGAGCTGTTTTTT
TRBJ2-3	many	TRBV7-6	16	TRBD2	CASSYLADTSTDTQYF	TGTGCCAGCAGCTACCTAGCGGATACTAGCACAGATACGCAGTATTTT
TRBJ2-1	many	TRBV2	14	TRBD1	CASRLGQGYNEQFF	TGTGCCAGCAGACTGGGACAGGGCTACAATGAGCAGTTCTTC
TRBJ2-3	.	TRBV20-1	12	.	CSASQGTDRQYF	TGCAGTGCTAGCCAGGGCACAGATAGGCAGTACTTT
TRBJ1-5	.	TRBV27	14	.	CASSLFGVDPPQPF	TGTGCCAGCAGTTTATTCGGTGTTGATCCGCCCCAGCCTTTT
TRBJ1-1	many	TRBV19	13	.	CASSIGPATEAFF	TGTGCCAGTAGTATCGGCCCAGCCACTGAAGCTTTCTTT
TRBJ2-2	once	TRBV7-9	16	TRBD1	CASGPPGTGETGELFF	TGTGCCAGCGGGCCCCCCGGGACAGGGGAGACCGGGGAGCTGTTTTTT
TRBJ2-1	.	TRBV29-1	13	.	CSVEGGEYNEQFF	TGCAGCGTTGAGGGGGGAGAATACAATGAGCAGTTCTTC
TRBJ2-7	.	TRBV19	16	.	CASSILWQGRYYEQYF	TGTGCCAGTAGTATACTCTGGCAGGGACGGTACTACGAGCAGTACTTC
TRBJ2-3	many	TRBV4-1	15	.	CASSQGAAAADTQYF	TGCGCCAGCAGCCAAGGGGCAGCCGCAGCAGATACGCAGTATTTT
TRBJ2-3	.	TRBV10-2	19	TRBD2	CASRAGLAGDLTSPDTQYF	TGCGCCAGCAGAGCGGGACTAGCGGGGGACCTCACGTCTCCCGATACGCAGTATTTT
TRBJ1-5	many	TRBV6-1	16	.	CASSEGRGRGNQPQHF	TGTGCCAGCAGTGAGGGGAGGGGCAGAGGCAATCAGCCCCAGCATTTT
TRBJ1-2	many	TRBV28	11	.	CASSLVSGYTF	TGTGCCAGCAGTTTAGTATCTGGCTACACCTTC
TRBJ2-7	many	TRBV7-8	18	TRBD2	CASSPHAPLTSGRGEQYF	TGTGCCAGCAGCCCCCACGCTCCTCTAACTAGCGGGAGAGGCGAGCAGTACTTC
TRBJ1-6	.	TRBV25-1	13	.	CASSLGTNSPLHF	TGTGCCAGCAGTCTTGGCACCAATTCACCCCTCCACTTT
TRBJ1-1	.	TRBV29-1	15	.	CSCSRSDSLFTEAFF	TGCAGCTGTTCCAGGTCTGACAGCCTTTTCACTGAAGCTTTCTTT
TRBJ2-3	many	TRBV11-3	13	.	CASSWDSTDTQYF	TGTGCCAGCAGCTGGGACAGCACAGATACGCAGTATTTT
TRBJ2-7	many	TRBV25-1	14	TRBD1	CASSGRTGNYEQYF	TGTGCCAGCAGTGGTAGGACAGGGAATTACGAGCAGTACTTC
TRBJ2-2	many	TRBV7-2	18	.	CASSHTDTGKGRTGELFF	TGTGCCAGCAGCCACACCGATACGGGGAAAGGACGCACCGGGGAGCTGTTTTTT
TRBJ2-7	.	TRBV27	17	TRBD2	CASSLYPPTSGRTKQYF	TGTGCCAGCAGTTTATACCCCCCGACTAGCGGGAGAACTAAGCAGTACTTC
TRBJ2-3	.	TRBV28	16	TRBD2	CASSLGLAGGADTQYF	TGTGCCAGCAGTCTGGGACTAGCGGGAGGGGCAGATACGCAGTATTTT
TRBJ1-3	many	TRBV12-3/TRBV12-4	14	TRBD1	CASRDRGQGNTIYF	TGTGCCAGCCGGGACAGGGGGCAAGGAAACACCATATATTTT
TRBJ2-7	many	TRBV11-2	14	TRBD2	CASSSTSGPYEQYF	TGTGCCAGCAGCTCGACTAGCGGACCCTACGAGCAGTACTTC
TRBJ1-4	many	TRBV28	17	.	CASSLWGDGADPEKLFF	TGTGCCAGCAGTTTATGGGGGGACGGCGCTGATCCTGAAAAACTGTTTTTT
TRBJ2-6	many	TRBV6-1	16	.	CASSPPLPSGANVLTF	TGTGCCAGCAGTCCACCCTTACCCTCTGGGGCCAACGTCCTGACTTTC
TRBJ1-5	medium-sized	TRBV15	12	.	CATSRGGQPQHF	TGTGCCACCAGCAGAGGAGGTCAGCCCCAGCATTTT